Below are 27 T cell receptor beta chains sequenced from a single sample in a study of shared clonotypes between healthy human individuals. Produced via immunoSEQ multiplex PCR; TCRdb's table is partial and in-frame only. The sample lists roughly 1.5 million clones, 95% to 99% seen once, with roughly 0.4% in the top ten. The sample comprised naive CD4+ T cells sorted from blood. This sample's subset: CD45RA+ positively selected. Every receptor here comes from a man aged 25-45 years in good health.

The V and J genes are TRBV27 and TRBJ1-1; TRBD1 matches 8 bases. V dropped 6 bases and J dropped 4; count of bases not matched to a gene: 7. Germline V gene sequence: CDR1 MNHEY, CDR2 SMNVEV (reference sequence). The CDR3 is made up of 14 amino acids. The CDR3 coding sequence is TGTGCCAGCAGCCTCAGGGGGCAGAGCACTGAAGCTTTCTTT. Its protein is CASSLRGQSTEAFF.

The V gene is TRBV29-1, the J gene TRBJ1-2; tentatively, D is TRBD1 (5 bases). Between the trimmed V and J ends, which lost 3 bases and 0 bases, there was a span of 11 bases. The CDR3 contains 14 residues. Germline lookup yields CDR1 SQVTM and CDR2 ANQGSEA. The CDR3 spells CSVDQGLANYGYTF. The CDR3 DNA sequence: TGCAGCGTTGACCAGGGATTAGCTAACTATGGCTACACCTTC.

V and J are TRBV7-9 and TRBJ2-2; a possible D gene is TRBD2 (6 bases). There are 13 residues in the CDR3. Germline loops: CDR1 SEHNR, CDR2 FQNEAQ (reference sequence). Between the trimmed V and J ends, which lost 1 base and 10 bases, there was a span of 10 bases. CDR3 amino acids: CASSLETGLELFF. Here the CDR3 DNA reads TGTGCCAGCAGCTTAGAGACGGGACTGGAGCTGTTTTTT.

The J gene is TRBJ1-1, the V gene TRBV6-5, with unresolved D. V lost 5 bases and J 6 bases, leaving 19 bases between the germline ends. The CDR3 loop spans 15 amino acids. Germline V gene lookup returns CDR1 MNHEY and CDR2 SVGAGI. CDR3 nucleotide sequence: TGTGCCAGCAGTACGCGCGGGGAGAGTTCACCTGAAGCTTTCTTT. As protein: CASSTRGESSPEAFF.

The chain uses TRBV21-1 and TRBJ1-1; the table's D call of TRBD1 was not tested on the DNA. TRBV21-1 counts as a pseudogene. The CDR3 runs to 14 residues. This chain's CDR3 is CASSKGQGPPEAFF. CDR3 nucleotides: TGTGCCAGCAGCAAGGGACAGGGACCCCCTGAAGCTTTCTTT.

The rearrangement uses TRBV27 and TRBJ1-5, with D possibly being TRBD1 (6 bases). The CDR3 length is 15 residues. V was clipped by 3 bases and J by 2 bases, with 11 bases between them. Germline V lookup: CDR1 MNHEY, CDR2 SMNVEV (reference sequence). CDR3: CASSLVQGGNQPQHF. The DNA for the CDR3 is TGTGCCAGCAGTTTGGTACAGGGAGGCAATCAGCCCCAGCATTTT.

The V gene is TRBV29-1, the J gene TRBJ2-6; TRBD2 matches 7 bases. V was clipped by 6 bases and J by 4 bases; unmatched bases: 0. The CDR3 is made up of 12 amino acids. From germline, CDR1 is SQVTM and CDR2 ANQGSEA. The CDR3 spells CSVGLGANVLTF. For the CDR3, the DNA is TGCAGCGTGGGACTAGGGGCCAACGTCCTGACTTTC.

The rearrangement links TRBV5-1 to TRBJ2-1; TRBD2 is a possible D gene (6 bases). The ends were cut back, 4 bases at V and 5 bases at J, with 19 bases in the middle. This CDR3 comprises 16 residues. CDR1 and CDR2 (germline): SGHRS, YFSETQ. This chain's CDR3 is CASSLPRDWEDNEQFF. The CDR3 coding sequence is TGCGCCAGCAGCCTACCCCGGGACTGGGAAGACAATGAGCAGTTCTTC.

For the CDR3, the DNA is TGTGCCAGCAGGTCAACAGGGAGAGGAGAAAAACTGTTTTTT. Translating it yields CASRSTGRGEKLFF. This rearrangement joins TRBV28 to TRBJ1-4; possible D gene TRBD1, 6 bases. The germline V and J ends were trimmed by 6 bases and 8 bases, with 16 bases remaining between them. CDR3 length: 14 residues. The germline gives CDR1 MDHEN, CDR2 SYDVKM.

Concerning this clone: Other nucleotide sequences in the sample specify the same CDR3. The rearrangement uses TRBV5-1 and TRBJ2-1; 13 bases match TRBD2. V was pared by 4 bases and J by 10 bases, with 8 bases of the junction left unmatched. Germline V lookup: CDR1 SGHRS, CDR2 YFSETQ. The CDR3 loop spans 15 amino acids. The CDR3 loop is CASSLGLAGVGEQFF. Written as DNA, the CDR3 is TGCGCCAGCAGCCTCGGACTAGCGGGAGTTGGGGAGCAGTTCTTC. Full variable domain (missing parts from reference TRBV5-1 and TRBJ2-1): KAGVTQTPRYLIKTRGQQVTLSCSPISGHRSVSWYQQTPGQGLQFLFEYFSETQRNKGNFPGRFSGRQFSNSRSEMNVSTLELGDSALYLCASSLGLAGVGEQFFGPGTRLTVL.

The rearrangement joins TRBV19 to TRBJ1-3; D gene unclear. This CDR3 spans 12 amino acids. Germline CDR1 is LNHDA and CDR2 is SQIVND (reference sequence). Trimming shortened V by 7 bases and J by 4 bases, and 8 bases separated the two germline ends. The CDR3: CASTSVGNTIYF. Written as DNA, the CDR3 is TGTGCCAGTACCTCAGTCGGAAACACCATATATTTT. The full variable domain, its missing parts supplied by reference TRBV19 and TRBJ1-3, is DGGITQSPKYLFRKEGQNVTLSCEQNLNHDAMYWYRQDPGQGLRLIYYSQIVNDFQKGDIAEGYSVSREKKESFPLTVTSAQKNPTAFYLCASTSVGNTIYFGEGSWLTVV.

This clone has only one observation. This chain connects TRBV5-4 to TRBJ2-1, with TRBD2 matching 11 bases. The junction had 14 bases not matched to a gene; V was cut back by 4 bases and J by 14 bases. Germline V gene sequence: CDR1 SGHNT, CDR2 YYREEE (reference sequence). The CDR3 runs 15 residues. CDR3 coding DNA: TGTGCCAGCAGCCCCGGGACTAGCGGAAAAGAGGAGGAGTTCTTC. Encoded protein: CASSPGTSGKEEEFF.

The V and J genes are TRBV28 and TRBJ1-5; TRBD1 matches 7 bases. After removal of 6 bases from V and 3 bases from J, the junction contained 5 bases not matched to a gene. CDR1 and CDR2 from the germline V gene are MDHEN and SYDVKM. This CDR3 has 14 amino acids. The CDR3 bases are TGTGCCAGCAGGATGGACAGGATCAATCAGCCCCAGCATTTT. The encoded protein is CASRMDRINQPQHF. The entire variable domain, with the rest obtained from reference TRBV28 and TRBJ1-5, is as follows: DVKVTQSSRYLVKRTGEKVFLECVQDMDHENMFWYRQDPGLGLRLIYFSYDVKMKEKGDIPEGYSVSREKKERFSLILESASTNQTSMYLCASRMDRINQPQHFGDGTRLSIL.

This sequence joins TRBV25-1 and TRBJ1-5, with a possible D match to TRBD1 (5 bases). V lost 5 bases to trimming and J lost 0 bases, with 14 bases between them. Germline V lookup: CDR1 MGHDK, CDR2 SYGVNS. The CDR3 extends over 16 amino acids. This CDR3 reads CASSSRVGDSNQPQHF. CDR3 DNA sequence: TGTGCCAGCAGTAGCCGGGTAGGGGATAGCAATCAGCCCCAGCATTTT.

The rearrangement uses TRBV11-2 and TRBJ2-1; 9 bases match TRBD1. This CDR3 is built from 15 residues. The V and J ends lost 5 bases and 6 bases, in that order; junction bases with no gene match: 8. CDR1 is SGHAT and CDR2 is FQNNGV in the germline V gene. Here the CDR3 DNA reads TGTGCCAGCAGCCCGGGGGACAGGGTATTCAATGAGCAGTTCTTC. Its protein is CASSPGDRVFNEQFF.

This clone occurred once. The CDR3 spells CASSSGVSEAFF. The CDR3 DNA is TGTGCCAGCAGTTCGGGGGTCTCTGAAGCTTTCTTT. The V call is TRBV28, the J call TRBJ1-1, with D perhaps TRBD1 (5 bases). V shed 4 bases and J shed 6 bases, with 9 bases lying between them. The CDR3 is made up of 12 amino acids. Per germline, CDR1 MDHEN and CDR2 SYDVKM.

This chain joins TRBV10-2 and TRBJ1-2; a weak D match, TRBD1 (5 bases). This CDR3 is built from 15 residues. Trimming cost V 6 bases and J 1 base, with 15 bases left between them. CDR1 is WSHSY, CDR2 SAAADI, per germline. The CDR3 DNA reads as TGCGCCAGCAGGCGCGCGGTTGACAGTAACTATGGCTACACCTTC. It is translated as CASRRAVDSNYGYTF.

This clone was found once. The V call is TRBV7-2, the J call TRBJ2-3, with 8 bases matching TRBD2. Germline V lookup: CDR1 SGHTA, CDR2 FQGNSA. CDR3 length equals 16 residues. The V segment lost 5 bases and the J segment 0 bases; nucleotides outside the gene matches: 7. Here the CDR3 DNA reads TGTGCCAGCAGCCGATCACTAGCGGCAAGCACAGATACGCAGTATTTT. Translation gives CASSRSLAASTDTQYF.

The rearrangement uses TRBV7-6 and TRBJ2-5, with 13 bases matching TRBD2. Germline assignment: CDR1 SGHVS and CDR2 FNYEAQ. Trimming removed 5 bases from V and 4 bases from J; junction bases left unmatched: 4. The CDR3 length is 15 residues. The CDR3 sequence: CASSRGLAGVETQYF. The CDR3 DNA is TGTGCCAGCAGCCGCGGACTAGCGGGAGTAGAGACCCAGTACTTC.

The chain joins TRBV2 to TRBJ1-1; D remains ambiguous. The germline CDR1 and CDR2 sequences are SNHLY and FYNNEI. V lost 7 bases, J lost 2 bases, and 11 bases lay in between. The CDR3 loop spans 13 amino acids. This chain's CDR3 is CASIGNYNTEAFF. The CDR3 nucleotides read TGTGCCAGCATCGGGAATTATAACACTGAAGCTTTCTTT. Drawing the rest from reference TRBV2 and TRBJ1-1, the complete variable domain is EPEVTQTPSHQVTQMGQEVILRCVPISNHLYFYWYRQILGQKVEFLVSFYNNEISEKSEIFDDQFSVERPDGSNFTLKIRSTKLEDSAMYFCASIGNYNTEAFFGQGTRLTVV.

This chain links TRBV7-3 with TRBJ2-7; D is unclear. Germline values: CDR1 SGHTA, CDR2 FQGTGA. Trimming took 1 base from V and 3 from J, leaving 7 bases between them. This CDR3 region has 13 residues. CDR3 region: CASSLKGGYEQYF. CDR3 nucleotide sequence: TGTGCCAGCAGCTTAAAGGGTGGCTACGAGCAGTACTTC.

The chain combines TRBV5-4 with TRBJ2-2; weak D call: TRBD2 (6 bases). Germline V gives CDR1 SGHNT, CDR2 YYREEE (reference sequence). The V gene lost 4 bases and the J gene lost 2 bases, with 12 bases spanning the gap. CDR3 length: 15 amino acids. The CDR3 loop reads CASSPRDLNTGELFF. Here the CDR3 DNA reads TGTGCCAGCAGCCCCCGGGACTTAAACACCGGGGAGCTGTTTTTT.

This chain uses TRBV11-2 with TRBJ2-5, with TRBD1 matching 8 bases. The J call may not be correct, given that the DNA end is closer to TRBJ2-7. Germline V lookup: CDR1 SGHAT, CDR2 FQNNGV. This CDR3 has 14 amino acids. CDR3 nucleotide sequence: TGTGCCAGCAGCCACCTAAGGACAGGGCGCGAGCAGTACTTC. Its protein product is CASSHLRTGREQYF.

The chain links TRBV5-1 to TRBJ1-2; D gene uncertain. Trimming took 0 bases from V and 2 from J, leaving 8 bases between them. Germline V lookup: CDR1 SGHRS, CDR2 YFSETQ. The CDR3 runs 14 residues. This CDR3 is CASSLGNGNYGYTF. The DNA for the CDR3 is TGCGCCAGCAGCTTGGGTAACGGAAACTATGGCTACACCTTC.

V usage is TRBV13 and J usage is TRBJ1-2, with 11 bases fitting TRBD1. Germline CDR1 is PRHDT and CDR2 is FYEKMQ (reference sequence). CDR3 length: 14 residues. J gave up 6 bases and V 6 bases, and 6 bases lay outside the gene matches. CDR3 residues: CASRRGQGADGYTF. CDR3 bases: TGTGCCAGCAGACGAGGACAGGGGGCCGATGGCTACACCTTC.

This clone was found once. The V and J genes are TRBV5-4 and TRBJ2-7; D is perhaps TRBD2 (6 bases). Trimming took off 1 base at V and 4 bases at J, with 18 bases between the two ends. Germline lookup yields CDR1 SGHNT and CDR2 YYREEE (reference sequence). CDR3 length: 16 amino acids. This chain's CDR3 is CASSLPAAGLHYEQYF. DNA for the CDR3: TGTGCCAGCAGCTTGCCCGCCGCGGGGCTTCATTACGAGCAGTACTTC.

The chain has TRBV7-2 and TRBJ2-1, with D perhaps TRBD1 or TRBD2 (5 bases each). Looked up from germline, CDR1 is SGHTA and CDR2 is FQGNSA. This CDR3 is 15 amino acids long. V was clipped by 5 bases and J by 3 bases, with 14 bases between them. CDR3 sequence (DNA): TGTGCCAGCAGCCTGCGGAGAGGGGTCTACAATGAGCAGTTCTTC. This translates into CASSLRRGVYNEQFF.